These 18 T cell receptor beta chains originate from one sample sequenced in a study of T cells expressing NK-cell markers. Using the 5' RACE reads, TCRdb records one entry per CDR3 protein without DNA. The sample's table shows 4,500 to 7,000 distinct CDR3 sequences. Sequenced material: blood T cells: a sorted CD56 or NKG2C T cell subset, CD4+ or CD8+ T cells, or bulk PBMC T cells (not recorded which). The receptors shown here come from a man aged 18 to 30 in good health.

The chain combines TRBV7-9 with TRBJ2-5; TCRdb's D gene call, TRBD1, goes unchecked for lack of DNA. Germline V CDR1 and CDR2: SEHNR, FQNEAQ (reference sequence). The CDR3 runs 15 residues. CDR3: CASSLIGAGSETQYF.

This clonotype is deemed medium-sized by its frequency. The rearrangement links TRBV15 to TRBJ2-3. CDR1 and CDR2 (germline): LNHNV, YYDKDF (reference sequence). The CDR3 sequence is 15 residues long. The CDR3 spells CATSSRAERTDTQYF.

The chain is built from TRBV20-1 and TRBJ2-3; the TCRdb D gene call, TRBD2, has no DNA to confirm it. The CDR3 is 15 residues long. Looked up from germline, CDR1 is DFQATT and CDR2 is SNEGSKA (reference sequence). The CDR3 protein is CSASGSGHSTDTQYF.

This rearrangement joins TRBV6-2 or TRBV6-3 to TRBJ1-1. Germline V gene sequence: CDR1 MNHEY, CDR2 SVGEGT. This CDR3 comprises 12 residues. The CDR3 spells CASSFGYTEAFF.

According to its frequency, this clonotype is medium-sized (0.01 to 0.1%). This rearrangement joins TRBV12-3 or TRBV12-4 to TRBJ2-1; the TCRdb call, TRBD2, lacks DNA for checking. This CDR3 contains 17 residues. The CDR3 spells CASSSLLAGEGMDEQFF.

This chain connects TRBV20-1 to TRBJ1-5. The germline V gene encodes CDR1 DFQATT and CDR2 SNEGSKA (reference sequence). This CDR3 has 17 residues. The CDR3: CSARVGGEYYSNQPQHF.

The V gene is TRBV5-1, the J gene TRBJ2-4; TCRdb gives TRBD1 as the D gene, but with no DNA this cannot be confirmed. Germline V CDR1 and CDR2: SGHRS, YFSETQ. This CDR3 region has 15 residues. The CDR3 sequence: CASSSHGAGENIQYF.

This chain uses TRBV6-4 with TRBJ2-1; checking the TCRdb D call of TRBD2 is not possible without DNA. The V gene's germline CDR1 is MRHNA and CDR2 SNTAGT. The CDR3 has 16 amino acids. CDR3 sequence: CASSDSARSSYNEQFF.

By frequency, this clonotype is medium-sized. The chain recombines TRBV12-3 or TRBV12-4 with TRBJ2-6. This CDR3 is 12 amino acids long. CDR3 residues: CASSFERHVLTF.

This chain connects TRBV30 to TRBJ2-3. The CDR3 has 13 residues. Germline-derived CDR1 and CDR2 are GTSNPN and SVGIG (reference sequence). This chain's CDR3 is CAWSTWGTDTQYF. Drawing the rest from reference TRBV30 and TRBJ2-3, the complete variable domain is SQTIHQWPATLVQPVGSPLSLECTVEGTSNPNLYWYRQAAGRGLQLLFYSVGIGQISSEVPQNLSASRPQDRQFILSSKKLLLSDSGFYLCAWSTWGTDTQYFGPGTRLTVL.

The chain couples TRBV7-2 to TRBJ2-1; no DNA is available, so the TRBD2 call from TCRdb remains unchecked. Looked up from germline, CDR1 is SGHTA and CDR2 is FQGNSA. The CDR3 spans 15 residues. This CDR3 reads CASSRPSGRALEQFF. The whole variable domain, filled in from reference TRBV7-2 and TRBJ2-1, reads GAGVSQSPSNKVTEKGKDVELRCDPISGHTALYWYRQSLGQGLEFLIYFQGNSAPDKSGLPSDRFSAERTGGSVSTLTIQRTQQEDSAVYLCASSRPSGRALEQFFGPGTRLTVL.

The CDR3 loop is CSATEGRWDTQYF. V usage is TRBV20-1 and J usage is TRBJ2-3; TCRdb's assignment of TRBD2 cannot be checked, as there is no DNA. This CDR3 contains 13 residues. Germline V CDR1 and CDR2: DFQATT, SNEGSKA (reference sequence).

This clonotype registers medium-sized (0.01 to 0.1%) by frequency. V gene TRBV6-4 combines with J gene TRBJ2-3; the D call from TCRdb, TRBD2, cannot be confirmed without DNA. The CDR3 is made up of 14 amino acids. Germline values: CDR1 MRHNA, CDR2 SNTAGT. CDR3 residues: CASSASGSTDTQYF.

The chain employs TRBV20-1 and TRBJ2-1; lacking DNA, the TRBD2 call made by TCRdb goes unchecked. The germline gives CDR1 DFQATT, CDR2 SNEGSKA (reference sequence). The CDR3 is 17 residues long. The CDR3 here is CSARDLSGSSPYNEQFF.

V and J are TRBV10-3 and TRBJ2-7; TCRdb designates TRBD2, a call that cannot be tested without DNA. Germline assignment: CDR1 ENHRY and CDR2 SYGVKD. The CDR3 runs to 13 residues. CDR3 region: CAISTSGIHEQYF.

The J gene is TRBJ2-7, the V gene TRBV20-1. CDR1 DFQATT and CDR2 SNEGSKA come from the germline V gene (reference sequence). The CDR3 covers 12 residues. This CDR3 is CSARRGEREQYF.

The rearrangement joins TRBV6-4 to TRBJ2-1; checking the TCRdb D call of TRBD1 is not possible without DNA. Germline V CDR1 and CDR2: MRHNA, SNTAGT. This CDR3 is built from 14 residues. The CDR3 loop is CASSDSVGGNEQFF.

The V gene is TRBV6-5, the J gene TRBJ2-7; no DNA is available, so the TRBD2 call from TCRdb remains unchecked. The CDR3 loop spans 16 amino acids. Looked up from germline, CDR1 is MNHEY and CDR2 is SVGAGI. CDR3 protein: CASSYSVGRVSYEQYF.